This entry lists 3 T cell receptor beta chains sequenced from one sample in a study of PD-1 blockade in classical Hodgkin lymphoma. Repertoires were generated with immunoSEQ multiplex PCR, while TCRdb's copy carries only in-frame clones and drops some. The repertoire consists of under 60,000 clones, with 73% occurring once and the leading ten covering approximately 10%. Patients all relapsed after autologous stem cell transplantation, and there was variation in brentuximab vedotin exposure. Material: peripheral blood mononuclear cells (PBMCs), obtained at baseline. These receptors all stem from a human donor with classical Hodgkin lymphoma.

CDR3 in amino acids: CASSLARDEAFF. The CDR3 bases are TGCGCCAGCAGCTTAGCCAGGGATGAAGCTTTCTTT. The chain recombines TRBV5-1 with TRBJ1-1; TRBD1 is a possible D gene (5 bases). This CDR3 spans 12 amino acids. Trimming left V 2 bases short and J 7 bases short, with 9 bases between. Germline CDR1 is SGHRS and CDR2 is YFSETQ.

The J gene is TRBJ1-2, the V gene TRBV9; 7 positions agree with TRBD1. In germline, CDR1 is SGDLS, CDR2 YYNGEE. This CDR3 comprises 15 residues. The ends lost 3 bases at V and 4 bases at J; junction bases unmatched: 9. The CDR3 sequence is CASSAGTERGYGYTF. The CDR3 coding sequence is TGTGCCAGCAGCGCGGGGACAGAGCGTGGCTATGGCTACACCTTC.

This clone has more than one count but fewer than ten. CDR3 DNA sequence: TGTGCCAGCAGTTCGCTGTGGGGTGGAGAGACCCAGTACTTC. Residues: CASSSLWGGETQYF. The chain carries TRBV27 and TRBJ2-5; the D is unclear. The V and J ends lost 4 bases and 4 bases respectively, with 13 bases between them. This CDR3 is 14 amino acids long. Germline values: CDR1 MNHEY, CDR2 SMNVEV (reference sequence).